This is a list of T cell receptor beta chains from one sample in a study of T cell responses to AZD1222 COVID-19 vaccine. Here immunoSEQ multiplex PCR was the method, and the copy in TCRdb shows in-frame clones only, minus some. The sample lists roughly 65,000 clones; 83% were seen once. The sequenced sample was peripheral blood, obtained 28 days after the second AZD1222 dose. Receptor source: an adult who received the AZD1222 COVID-19 vaccine. Both conserved end residues are part of each CDR3. The order of the fields is J gene, V gene, CDR3 length, D gene, clone size, CDR3 protein, CDR3 DNA. A D gene is named only where the DNA matches it firmly. Not every row has a clone size; where given, it reads once, few, many or a size class.

TRBJ1-2 | TRBV6-6 | 14 | - | few | CASSYSSGPYGYTF | TGTGCCAGCAGTTACTCGTCCGGGCCCTATGGCTACACCTTC
TRBJ1-2 | TRBV6-6 | 13 | - | - | CASTPITTGGYTF | TGTGCCAGCACCCCGATAACAACGGGAGGCTACACCTTC
TRBJ2-5 | TRBV5-4 | 15 | - | - | CASSLGTGPQETQYF | TGTGCCAGCAGCCTCGGGACGGGACCACAAGAGACCCAGTACTTC
TRBJ2-7 | TRBV3-1/TRBV3-2 | 15 | TRBD2 | once | CASSQELAGEYEQYF | TGTGCCAGCAGCCAAGAACTAGCGGGAGAATACGAGCAGTACTTC
TRBJ2-7 | TRBV24-1 | 15 | - | - | CATILQGSLRYEQYF | TGTGCCACCATTCTCCAGGGCAGTCTACGCTACGAGCAGTACTTC
TRBJ2-5 | TRBV24-1 | 15 | - | - | CATSDWTTTKRPQYF | TGTGCCACCAGTGATTGGACGACTACCAAGAGACCCCAGTACTTC
TRBJ1-5 | TRBV10-3 | 14 | - | - | CATSGQGILEPQHF | TGTGCCACTTCAGGGCAGGGAATTTTAGAGCCCCAGCATTTT
TRBJ2-2 | TRBV7-9 | 16 | TRBD2 | - | CASSLDQRGGTGELFF | TGTGCCAGCAGCTTAGACCAGCGGGGGGGAACCGGGGAGCTGTTTTTT
TRBJ1-3 | TRBV18 | 16 | - | once | CASSSTGTSSGNTIYF | TGTGCCAGCTCGTCCACCGGGACATCCTCTGGAAACACCATATATTTT
TRBJ2-7 | TRBV3-1/TRBV3-2 | 17 | TRBD2 | - | CASSPSSGLAGAREQYF | TGTGCCAGCAGCCCCTCGAGCGGACTAGCGGGAGCTCGTGAGCAGTACTTC
TRBJ1-5 | TRBV6-2/TRBV6-3 | 13 | - | - | CASSPYSNQPQHF | TGTGCCAGCAGCCCGTATAGCAATCAGCCCCAGCATTTT
TRBJ1-4 | TRBV5-1 | 14 | TRBD1 | - | CASSWDSYNEKLFF | TGCGCCAGCAGCTGGGACAGCTATAATGAAAAACTGTTTTTT
TRBJ2-7 | TRBV11-2 | 14 | - | - | CASSPLPGNYEQYF | TGTGCCAGCAGCCCCCTGCCCGGGAACTACGAGCAGTACTTC
TRBJ1-1 | TRBV11-2 | 16 | - | - | CASSPPVNLQGPEAFF | TGTGCCAGCAGCCCACCCGTCAATTTACAGGGCCCTGAAGCTTTCTTT
TRBJ2-7 | TRBV24-1 | 15 | - | - | CATSGVGWRTYEQYF | TGTGCCACCAGTGGCGTAGGGTGGAGGACCTACGAGCAGTACTTC
TRBJ2-7 | TRBV2 | 14 | - | - | CASSEGSRSYEQYF | TGTGCCAGCAGTGAGGGCTCCCGCTCCTACGAGCAGTACTTC
TRBJ2-2 | TRBV5-1 | 16 | TRBD2 | - | CASRTSGTRYTGELFF | TGCGCCAGTCGGACTAGCGGGACGCGGTACACCGGGGAGCTGTTTTTT
TRBJ2-5 | TRBV15 | 13 | - | - | CATSRGVAETQYF | TGTGCCACCAGCAGAGGGGTGGCGGAGACCCAGTACTTC
TRBJ2-7 | TRBV5-5 | 13 | TRBD1 | - | CASRTQGDYEQYF | TGTGCCAGCCGTACGCAGGGGGACTACGAGCAGTACTTC
TRBJ2-3 | TRBV2 | 15 | TRBD2 | - | CASRALAGGLDTQYF | TGTGCCAGCAGGGCCCTAGCGGGGGGGTTAGATACGCAGTATTTT
TRBJ1-6 | TRBV18 | 12 | - | - | CASSTVNSPLHF | TGTGCCAGCTCGACCGTCAATTCACCCCTCCACTTT
TRBJ2-5 | TRBV6-5 | 14 | - | - | CASSYSRSKTTQYF | TGTGCCAGCAGTTACAGTAGGTCCAAGACGACCCAGTACTTC
TRBJ2-2 | TRBV5-5 | 14 | - | - | CASSLRGVAGELFF | TGTGCCAGCAGCCTCAGGGGGGTCGCCGGGGAGCTGTTTTTT
TRBJ1-1 | TRBV12-3/TRBV12-4 | 13 | - | - | CASRLGADTEAFF | TGTGCCAGCAGGTTAGGGGCGGACACTGAAGCTTTCTTT
TRBJ1-1 | TRBV5-6 | 17 | - | - | CASTRRGLYDGSSEAFF | TGTGCCAGCACCCGAAGGGGTCTTTATGATGGCTCCTCTGAAGCTTTCTTT
TRBJ1-3 | TRBV3-1/TRBV3-2 | 15 | TRBD1 | - | CASSQDQGGPNTIYF | TGTGCCAGCAGCCAAGATCAGGGGGGTCCAAACACCATATATTTT
TRBJ2-7 | TRBV5-1 | 15 | TRBD1 | - | CASRRDRVSSYEQYF | TGCGCCAGCCGAAGAGACAGGGTAAGCTCCTACGAGCAGTACTTC
TRBJ2-1 | TRBV6-1 | 16 | TRBD2 | - | CASSVGTSGGNNEQFF | TGTGCCAGCAGTGTTGGAACTAGCGGGGGGAACAATGAGCAGTTCTTC
TRBJ2-3 | TRBV5-1 | 15 | - | - | CASSLGESGTDTQYF | TGCGCCAGCAGCTTAGGGGAGTCGGGCACAGATACGCAGTATTTT
TRBJ2-7 | TRBV30 | 14 | TRBD1 | few | CAWSEGTGDYEQYF | TGTGCCTGGAGTGAAGGGACAGGGGACTACGAGCAGTACTTC
TRBJ2-1 | TRBV5-1 | 13 | - | once | CASSPDSYNEQFF | TGCGCCAGCAGCCCCGACAGCTACAATGAGCAGTTCTTC
TRBJ1-1 | TRBV10-1 | 12 | - | - | CASSESAGEAFF | TGCGCCAGCAGTGAGTCGGCAGGGGAAGCTTTCTTT
TRBJ2-5 | TRBV29-1 | 13 | - | many | CSVEEGVGETQYF | TGCAGCGTTGAAGAAGGCGTTGGAGAGACCCAGTACTTC
TRBJ2-3 | TRBV19 | 15 | - | - | CASSIQDSRTDTQYF | TGTGCCAGTAGTATTCAGGACAGTCGCACAGATACGCAGTATTTT
TRBJ2-3 | TRBV4-2 | 18 | TRBD2 | - | CASSQDGDGAGGADTQYF | TGTGCCAGCAGCCAAGATGGAGATGGGGCGGGAGGGGCCGATACGCAGTATTTT
TRBJ1-1 | TRBV12-3/TRBV12-4 | 13 | - | few | CASSFVVNTEAFF | TGTGCCAGCAGTTTTGTGGTGAACACTGAAGCTTTCTTT
TRBJ1-1 | TRBV5-1 | 16 | - | - | CASSLSSGGSNTEAFF | TGCGCCAGCAGCTTGTCTTCTGGAGGGAGCAACACTGAAGCTTTCTTT
TRBJ2-2 | TRBV7-3 | 13 | - | - | CASSPGVPGELFF | TGTGCCAGCAGCCCAGGGGTCCCCGGGGAGCTGTTTTTT
TRBJ2-1 | TRBV7-2 | 15 | - | - | CASSFQGGIGNEQFF | TGTGCCAGCAGCTTCCAAGGGGGGATCGGTAATGAGCAGTTCTTC
TRBJ1-1 | TRBV5-4 | 15 | TRBD1 | - | CASSPGWQGGTEAFF | TGTGCCAGCAGCCCAGGTTGGCAGGGGGGCACTGAAGCTTTCTTT
TRBJ1-2 | TRBV12-3/TRBV12-4 | 13 | - | - | CASSWTINYGYTF | TGTGCCAGCAGTTGGACAATCAACTATGGCTACACCTTC
TRBJ1-2 | TRBV29-1 | 11 | - | - | CSVEANYGYTF | TGCAGCGTTGAGGCCAACTATGGCTACACCTTC
TRBJ2-7 | TRBV10-2 | 12 | - | - | CASSEGGYEQYF | TGCGCCAGCAGTGAAGGCGGCTACGAGCAGTACTTC
TRBJ2-7 | TRBV6-6 | 13 | TRBD1 | - | CASSRQGSYEQYF | TGTGCCAGCAGTCGACAGGGGAGCTACGAGCAGTACTTC
TRBJ2-2 | TRBV9 | 14 | - | - | CASSVVLNTGELFF | TGTGCCAGCAGCGTAGTCCTAAACACCGGGGAGCTGTTTTTT
TRBJ2-3 | TRBV9 | 19 | - | - | CASSVSASYGGTSTDTQYF | TGTGCCAGCAGCGTATCGGCTAGCTATGGGGGTACTAGCACAGATACGCAGTATTTT
TRBJ1-1 | TRBV6-5 | 13 | - | - | CATYRERNTEAFF | TGTGCCACATACAGGGAAAGGAACACTGAAGCTTTCTTT
TRBJ1-1 | TRBV11-2 | 12 | - | - | CASSLLSGEAFF | TGTGCCAGCAGCTTACTGAGCGGGGAAGCTTTCTTT